This T cell receptor beta chain originates from a study of vaccination and CD4 T cells after COVID-19 (dated 2022 in TCRdb). About the study as a whole: The convalescent cohort comprised six males and four females, including two Hispanic individuals, seven Caucasians, two Asians and one multiracial person. Post-vaccine blood samples were obtained a median of around 67 days after the second vaccine dose, with a range of about 14 to 241 days. In under 13 COVID-19 convalescent patients and a handful of infection-naive healthy vaccine recipients, researchers compared the spike-specific CD4+ TCR repertoire from before mRNA vaccination with the repertoire from after. In control cultures, a CEFX viral epitope pool was used as positive control, an HIV-1 Nef peptide pool was used as negative control, or no peptide was added. At the TCR clonotype level, an earlier paper using these donors assessed memory CD4+ T cell crossreactivity between SARS-CoV-2 and common cold coronavirus spike proteins. Participants got two doses of the Pfizer-BioNTech BNT162b2 vaccine (n=8) or two doses of the Moderna mRNA-1273 vaccine (n=2). Post-COVID blood samples from convalescent patients were collected a median of around 100 days after diagnosis, with a range of 35 to 161 days. Overlapping spike peptide pools from SARS-CoV-2 and from the common cold coronaviruses HCoV-NL63, HCoV-OC43 and HCoV-229E were used as culture stimuli.

General study outcomes and caveats: The median count of SARS-CoV-2-reactive clonotypes went up from around 21 after infection to 35 to 40 after vaccination, although the change was not significant. In convalescent patients, a median roughly 86% of post-vaccine SARS-CoV-2-reactive clones were detected only after vaccination, suggesting vaccine-specific priming. Of the vaccine-specific clones found in convalescent patients, nearly all (304 of 307) were mono-reactive for SARS-CoV-2 spike instead of being cross-reactive with common cold coronaviruses. The number of convalescent patients in the study was relatively small, and the study did not examine early timepoints following natural infection.

This clonotype was seen more than once but under ten times. Its antigen remains unidentified. No base-level quality is on record; no much larger clone is a single base apart. Taken from the germline V gene (reference sequence), the CDR1 and CDR2 loops are MNHEY and SMNVEV. Relative to germline, V is 7 bases shorter and J is 4 bases shorter, with 13 bases between their ends. Spanning cysteine to phenylalanine, the CDR3 consists of 13 amino acids. Only CDR3 DNA remains: 39 bases, in frame from the first base. The method behind the library was PCR. At the Johns Hopkins FTIC core, DNA from the cultured CD4+ T cells underwent TCR sequencing with the Oncomine TCR Beta short-read assay. Genomic DNA was extracted from the cultured CD4+ T cells with the QIAamp micro DNA kit. The Oncomine TCR Beta libraries from cultured CD4+ T cells were pooled using unique dual indexes and then sequenced on an Illumina iSeq 100. On the authors' methods: Non-productive sequences were removed, and CDR3s that did not start with C, did not end with F or W, or were shorter than 7 amino acids were discarded. The MANAFEST web application identified antigen-specific clonotypes by comparing peptide-stimulated wells against reference wells and other culture wells. An FDR below 0.05, an odds ratio above 5, and a productive frequency above 0.1% in at least two of three replicate wells were required for clones to be considered positive. Cross-reactive clonotypes were defined as significantly expanded in both SARS-CoV-2 spike wells and at least one common cold coronavirus spike condition. Using R version 3.6.1, CDR3 homology was evaluated through Levenshtein distances (stringdist) along with unrooted phylogenetic trees (ape). TCRdb reworked the public reads: Q25 trimming with fastp, MiXCR clone assembly, productive beta chains retained. When rows share a CDR3 protein, they turn into one entry using the most common DNA and genes. The V and J calls come from TCRdb's annotation, not from the publication. A total of 6,900 or so distinct CDR3 sequences appear in this sample, roughly 36% of them only once. The ten largest make up 13% of the sample.

In light of the paper, this sample's treatment or condition label describes: approximately 9-day PBMC culture with coronavirus spike peptide pools or control peptides (ViraFEST assay). CD4+ T cells from unexposed donors were collected before the COVID-19 pandemic (2011-2018). To expand antigen-specific T cells with peptide pools and then pick out the expanded clonotypes through TCR sequencing, the study relied on the ViraFEST assay. Under 2.5 million PBMCs per well were cultured in IMDM with approximately 4.9% human AB serum and approximately 9.1 IU/ml IL-2, plus 10 ug/ml peptide pools. Half of the culture medium was replaced with fresh IL-2-containing medium on days 3 and 7. Once the cells had been in culture for about 10 days, the EasySep CD4+ T cell isolation kit was used to isolate CD4+ T cells by negative selection. As cell number allowed, CD4+ T cells from unexposed donors were tested for reactivity to SARS-CoV-2 S and N and to four common cold coronavirus spike pools. Ficoll-Paque Plus gradient centrifugation was used to isolate PBMCs from whole blood, and the isolated PBMCs were then either used fresh or cryopreserved at -140C. Each culture condition was generally run in triplicate wells. Leukapheresis product for the unexposed donors was bought commercially.

This chain joins TRBV27 to TRBJ1-1; the D gene is not confidently resolved. The TCR comes from a human donor in good health. The sequencing input was CD4+ T cells from blood, cultured in vitro. The CDR3 protein sequence reads: CASIPGVGTEAFF. The nucleotides are TGTGCCAGCATACCGGGTGTTGGCACTGAAGCTTTCTTT.